This T cell receptor (beta chain) was observed in a study of blood T cells in healthy people across ages. PCR was performed a second time for about 7 to 11 cycles using a sample-barcoded 5' primer and a J-beta primer mix. Each cDNA molecule was tagged by a template-switch adaptor with 12 random nucleotides. TCRdb re-derived calls from the 5' RACE reads in MiXCR, one entry per CDR3 protein. There are approximately 290,000 distinct CDR3 sequences in the sample; around 30% occur only once, and roughly 30% lies in the top ten. This clonotype occurred many times. What it binds is not known. The CDR3 contains 13 residues. In germline, CDR1 is SQVTM, CDR2 ANQGSEA. V lost 8 bases to trimming and J lost 5 bases; unmatched junction nucleotides: 9. Study-level findings and limits: A roughly linear age-dependent decrease characterized TCR beta diversity per million T cells. It was not known whether donors were CMV positive (a possible confounder of expanded clonotype changes).

V gene TRBV29-1 combines with J gene TRBJ2-5; 9 bases agree with TRBD1. The sequence was obtained from a woman in her seventies in good health. Material: blood. The CDR3 reads CSFYRGRQETQYF. The CDR3 DNA reads TGCAGCTTTTACAGGGGGCGCCAGGAGACCCAGTACTTC.